This T cell receptor (beta chain) was sequenced for a study of read filtering for tumor transcriptome and immune sequencing. Study-level background: The cohort had some 16 men and around 15 women aged roughly 40 to 80, mean roughly 70 years.

The germline V and J ends were trimmed by 1 base and 6 bases, with 11 bases remaining between them. There are 14 residues in the CDR3. Germline V gives CDR1 SNHLY, CDR2 FYNNEI. This clonotype came up many times. Molecular barcoded adaptors covering alpha/delta and beta/gamma chains were used on roughly 370 ng RNA. TCRdb ran MiXCR on the reads and lists one entry per CDR3 protein. This sample has fewer than 150,000 distinct CDR3 sequences, with under 15% found just once. This TCR was recovered from a donor at least 40 years old with multiple myeloma. The genes are TRBV2 and TRBJ2-3, with D unclear. The sequencing sample was made of a population of CD138-negative cells sorted from bone marrow. This CDR3 reads CASSEEAGPDTQYF. CDR3 sequence (DNA): TGTGCCAGCAGTGAAGAGGCAGGCCCGGATACGCAGTATTTT.